This TCR beta chain was recovered during a study of Ad26.COV2.S vaccination and SARS-CoV-2 variants. Study context: Ad26.COV2.S was injected intramuscularly once or twice, 56 days apart. Study results and caveats: Breadth measured for non-spike TCRs was similar across vaccine and placebo recipients.

Assay used: immunoSEQ multiplex PCR; TCRdb lists only in-frame clones, some missing. The sample lists roughly 330,000 clones, 90% seen once, with 5% to 6.5% in the top ten. Regarding treatment: some 20 received Ad26.COV2.S at low or high dose, single or two shots; about 5 received placebo; per-sample allocation not given. Day 63 after the first vaccine or placebo injection was the time point for sampling. Immunization relied on an Ad26 vector, which expressed Wuhan-strain SARS-CoV-2 spike. Comment on this clone: Its antigen is still unknown.

The TCR comes from a person between 18 and 60 years old who received the Ad26.COV2.S COVID-19 vaccine or a placebo. This specimen was peripheral blood, taken in a trial of Ad26.COV2.S vaccine versus placebo.

The CDR3 is CASSLASGTSGLDTQYF. In DNA, the CDR3 is TGTGCCAGCAGTTTGGCCTCCGGGACTAGCGGCCTGGATACGCAGTATTTT. The J gene is TRBJ2-3, the V gene TRBV27; 11 bases match TRBD2. Germline trimming cut 3 bases from V and 6 bases from J; bases unmatched to any gene: 11. This CDR3 region has 17 residues. Germline CDR1 and CDR2: MNHEY and SMNVEV (reference sequence).